This record covers a single T cell receptor beta chain. The antigen is unknown. This record belongs to a study of neoadjuvant nivolumab and ipilimumab in lung cancer. Assay used: immunoSEQ multiplex PCR; TCRdb lists only in-frame clones, some missing. The sample consists of 10,000 to 15,000 clones, around 70% of them appearing once. V shed 0 bases and J 2 bases; nucleotides not matched to a gene: 10. The CDR3 contains 16 residues. The germline gives CDR1 SQVTM, CDR2 ANQGSEA. General study points: Higher pretherapy blood TCR richness went with higher resected-tumor richness. TCR sequencing covered a small number of samples. Resected tumors had greater TCR richness and clonality than uninvolved lung.

The chain couples TRBV29-1 to TRBJ2-7, with 7 bases matching TRBD2. Sequencing was performed on peripheral blood, taken after neoadjuvant nivolumab, alone or with ipilimumab, at or shortly before surgery. This sequence was found in an adult with non-small cell lung cancer. The CDR3 DNA sequence: TGCAGCGTTGAAGATCGGGGCGGGAGTACGACCTACGAGCAGTACTTC. Translated, it gives CSVEDRGGSTTYEQYF.